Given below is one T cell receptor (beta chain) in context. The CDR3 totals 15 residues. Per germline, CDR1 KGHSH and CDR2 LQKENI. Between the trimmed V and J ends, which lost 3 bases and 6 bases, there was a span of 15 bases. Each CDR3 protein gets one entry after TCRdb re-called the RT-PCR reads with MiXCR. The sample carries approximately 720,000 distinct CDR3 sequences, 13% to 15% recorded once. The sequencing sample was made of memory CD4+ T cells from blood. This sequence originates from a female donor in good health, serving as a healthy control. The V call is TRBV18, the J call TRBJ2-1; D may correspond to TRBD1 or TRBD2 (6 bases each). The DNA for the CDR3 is TGTGCCAGCTCACCCGGGGGCAGGGGTGGCAATGAGCAGTTCTTC. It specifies CASSPGGRGGNEQFF.